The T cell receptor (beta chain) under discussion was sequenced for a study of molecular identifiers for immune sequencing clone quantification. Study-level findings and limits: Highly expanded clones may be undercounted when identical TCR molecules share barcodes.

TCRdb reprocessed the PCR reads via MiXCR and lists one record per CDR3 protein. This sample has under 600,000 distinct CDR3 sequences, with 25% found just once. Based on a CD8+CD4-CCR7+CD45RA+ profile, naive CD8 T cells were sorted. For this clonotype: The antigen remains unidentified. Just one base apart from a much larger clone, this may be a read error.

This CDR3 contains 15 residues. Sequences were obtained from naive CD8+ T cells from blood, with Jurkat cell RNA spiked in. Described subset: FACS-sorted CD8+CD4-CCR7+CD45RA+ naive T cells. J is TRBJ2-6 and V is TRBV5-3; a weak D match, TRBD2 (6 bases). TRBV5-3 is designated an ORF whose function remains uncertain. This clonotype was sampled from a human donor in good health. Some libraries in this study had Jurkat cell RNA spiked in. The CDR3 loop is CASSFGGDEANVLTF. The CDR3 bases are TGTGCCAGCAGCTTCGGAGGGGACGAGGCCAACGTCCTGACTTTC.